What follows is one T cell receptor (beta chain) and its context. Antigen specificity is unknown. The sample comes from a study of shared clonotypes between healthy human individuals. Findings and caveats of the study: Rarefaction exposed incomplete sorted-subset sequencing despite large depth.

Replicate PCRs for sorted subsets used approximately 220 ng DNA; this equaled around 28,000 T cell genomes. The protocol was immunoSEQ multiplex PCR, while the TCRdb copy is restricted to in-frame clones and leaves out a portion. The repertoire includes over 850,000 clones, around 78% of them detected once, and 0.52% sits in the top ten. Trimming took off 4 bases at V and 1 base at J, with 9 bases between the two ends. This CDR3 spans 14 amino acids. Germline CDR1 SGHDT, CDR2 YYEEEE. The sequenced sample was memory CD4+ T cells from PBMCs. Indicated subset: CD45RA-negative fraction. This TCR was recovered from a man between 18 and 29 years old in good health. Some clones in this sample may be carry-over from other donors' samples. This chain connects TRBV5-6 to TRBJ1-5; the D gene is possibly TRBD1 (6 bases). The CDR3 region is CASSIGGSNQPQHF. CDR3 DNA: TGTGCCAGCAGCATAGGGGGAAGCAATCAGCCCCAGCATTTT.